The 10 T cell receptor beta chains below all came from one sample that was sequenced in a study of blood T cells in healthy people across ages. A second PCR of roughly 6 to 12 cycles used a sample-barcoded 5' primer and a J-beta primer mix. TCRdb re-called the 5' RACE reads with MiXCR, one entry per CDR3 protein. The table lists almost 800,000 distinct CDR3 sequences, 55% to 75% of them singletons. Specimen: blood. These receptors were taken from a man aged 25-45 years in good health.

The chain employs TRBV20-1 and TRBJ2-7; D might be TRBD2 (6 bases). Looked up from germline, CDR1 is DFQATT and CDR2 is SNEGSKA (reference sequence). This CDR3 has 15 amino acids. The ends were cut back, 0 bases at V and 2 bases at J, with 14 bases in the middle. The CDR3 nucleotides read TGCAGTGCTAGAGAACTAGCTAGTGGGGCCTACGAGCAGTACTTC. Translating it yields CSARELASGAYEQYF.

The chain is built from TRBV11-2 and TRBJ2-5; tentative D call: TRBD2 (5 bases). The J call may be in error: the DNA end matches TRBJ2-7 better. From germline, CDR1 is SGHAT and CDR2 FQNNGV. This CDR3 comprises 16 residues. The CDR3 sequence is CASSLVAGTGFVEQYF. In DNA, the CDR3 is TGTGCCAGCAGCTTAGTGGCGGGCACGGGTTTCGTCGAGCAGTACTTC.

J is TRBJ2-5 and V is TRBV29-1, with TRBD2 matching 7 bases. The CDR3 spans 14 residues. Germline CDR1 is SQVTM and CDR2 is ANQGSEA. With V trimmed by 6 bases and J by 11 bases, 18 bases remained unmatched. This chain's CDR3 is CSVSQRGPANEQYF. CDR3 nucleotide sequence: TGCAGCGTCAGTCAGCGGGGCCCGGCGAATGAGCAGTACTTC. Combining the CDR3 with reference TRBV29-1 and TRBJ2-5 gives the whole variable domain SAVISQKPSRDICQRGTSLTIQCQVDSQVTMMFWYRQQPGQSLTLIATANQGSEATYESGFVIDKFPISRPNLTFSTLTVSNMSPEDSSIYLCSVSQRGPANEQYFGPGTRLLVL.

The chain recombines TRBV6-5 with TRBJ2-2; tentative D call: TRBD1 (5 bases). Germline CDR1 is MNHEY and CDR2 is SVGAGI. The CDR3 runs 13 residues. V shed 6 bases and J shed 6 bases, with 11 bases lying between them. CDR3 loop: CASSPAGSGELFF. As DNA, the CDR3 is TGTGCCAGCAGCCCAGCAGGGTCCGGGGAGCTGTTTTTT.

This clonotype was recorded once. The chain is built from TRBV7-9 and TRBJ2-7; 7 bases line up with TRBD1. This CDR3 spans 15 amino acids. The germline V gene has CDR1 SEHNR and CDR2 FQNEAQ (reference sequence). V lost 5 bases, J lost 1 base, and 8 bases stayed unmatched. The CDR3 loop is CASSRDPGQSYEQYF. In nucleotides, the CDR3 is TGTGCCAGCAGCCGAGATCCGGGACAGTCCTACGAGCAGTACTTC.

The CDR3 region has the DNA TGTGCCAGCAGCCCCCCCCAGGGGGGCAGCTTTTTAGTCTCTGGAAACACCATATATTTT. It codes for CASSPPQGGSFLVSGNTIYF. This sequence joins TRBV7-2 and TRBJ1-3, with 7 bases lining up with TRBD1. CDR1 and CDR2 (germline): SGHTA, FQGNSA. The CDR3 length is 20 residues. V lost 5 bases to trimming and J lost 0 bases; unmatched junction nucleotides: 19.

This clonotype was seen only a few times. The chain employs TRBV2 and TRBJ1-1, with 9 bases matching TRBD1. The germline CDR1 and CDR2 sequences are SNHLY and FYNNEI. Trimming at V came to 9 bases and at J to 5 bases, leaving 4 bases not matched to a gene. The CDR3 sequence is 12 residues long. CDR3 nucleotide sequence: TGTGCCAGTGGGACAGGGTGGACTGAAGCTTTCTTT. Amino acids: CASGTGWTEAFF.

This clonotype was counted a few times. The chain carries TRBV20-1 and TRBJ2-1; a weak D match, TRBD1 (5 bases). The CDR3 runs to 11 residues. Germline V lookup: CDR1 DFQATT, CDR2 SNEGSKA (reference sequence). The V end lost 6 bases, the J end lost 12 bases, and 15 bases lay between the germline ends. CDR3 in amino acids: CSAPVGRAQFF. The CDR3 nucleotides read TGCAGTGCCCCCGTGGGCAGGGCGCAGTTCTTC.

The rearrangement uses TRBV20-1 and TRBJ1-2, with 7 bases lining up with TRBD1. V lost 4 bases and J lost 8; bases outside the gene matches: 4. CDR1 and CDR2 from the germline V gene are DFQATT and SNEGSKA (reference sequence). There are 11 residues in the CDR3. In DNA form, the CDR3 reads TGCAGTGCTACAGGGGGTTGGGGCTACACCTTC. Protein sequence: CSATGGWGYTF.

In this sample, this clonotype turned up a few times. The chain is built from TRBV7-2 and TRBJ2-7; D not certain. The germline gives CDR1 SGHTA, CDR2 FQGNSA. This CDR3 comprises 14 residues. Trimming cost V 2 bases and J 2 bases, with 10 bases left between them. The DNA of the CDR3 is TGTGCCAGCAGCTTACGACACAGCACCTACGAGCAGTACTTC. Residues: CASSLRHSTYEQYF. The full variable domain, in which reference TRBV7-2 and TRBJ2-7 provide the parts outside the CDR3, is GAGVSQSPSNKVTEKGKDVELRCDPISGHTALYWYRQSLGQGLEFLIYFQGNSAPDKSGLPSDRFSAERTGGSVSTLTIQRTQQEDSAVYLCASSLRHSTYEQYFGPGTRLTVT.